Ten or more counts support the clone carrying this T cell receptor beta chain. Antigen: not known. The CDR3 is made up of 14 amino acids. CDR1 is LGHNA, CDR2 YSLEER, per germline. Trimming shortened V by 3 bases and J by 3 bases, and 11 bases separated the two germline ends. This specimen belongs to a study of CD8 T cells in ankylosing spondylitis. Scientists made TCR beta libraries using quantitative 5'-RACE with molecular barcodes. TCRdb re-analysed the 5' RACE reads in MiXCR, keeping a single row per CDR3 protein. This sample has 200,000 to 250,000 distinct CDR3 sequences, with about 7% found just once. Broader study findings: There was a TCR beta motif, made of several highly homologous variants, that appeared characteristic of ankylosing spondylitis blood.

Material for sequencing was blood, either unsorted or a sorted T cell fraction (not recorded which). The TCR sequence derives from a male donor with ankylosing spondylitis. V and J are TRBV4-3 and TRBJ1-2, with D possibly being TRBD1 (5 bases). CDR3: CASSHLEGDYGYTF. CDR3 DNA: TGCGCCAGCAGCCACTTGGAAGGGGACTATGGCTACACCTTC.